The rows below give T cell receptor beta chains drawn from one sample of a study of CD8 T cells in ankylosing spondylitis. From the 5' RACE reads, TCRdb called clonotypes with MiXCR, one entry per CDR3 protein. The sample includes roughly 260,000 distinct CDR3 sequences, roughly 20% of them seen just once. Source material: blood, either unsorted or a sorted T cell fraction (not recorded which). The receptors were gathered from a male donor with ankylosing spondylitis or in good health (not recorded which). Each CDR3 is given with its conserved first and last residue. Each record gives: clone size, J gene, V gene, D gene, CDR3 length, CDR3 protein, CDR3 DNA. The D gene is left open where the match is weak. Clone size is stated in some rows and not others, as once, few, many or a class when expanded.

>many|TRBJ1-1|TRBV6-5|TRBD1|12
CASRRGPTEAFF
TGTGCCAGCCGAAGGGGGCCAACTGAAGCTTTCTTT
>few|TRBJ1-3|TRBV28|.|14
CASTGGGSGNTIYF
TGTGCCAGCACTGGGGGGGGTTCTGGAAACACCATATATTTT
>many|TRBJ2-1|TRBV15|.|15
CATSTGIGSYNEQFF
TGTGCCACCAGCACAGGGATTGGCTCCTACAATGAGCAGTTCTTC
>few|TRBJ1-5|TRBV19|.|16
CASRPEQGYSNQPQHF
TGTGCCAGTAGGCCGGAACAGGGCTATAGCAATCAGCCCCAGCATTTT
>many|TRBJ2-1|TRBV20-1|.|15
CSAIRAGRTHNEQFF
TGCAGTGCTATCCGAGCGGGCCGAACACACAATGAGCAGTTCTTC
>few|TRBJ1-3|TRBV12-3/TRBV12-4|.|13
CASSPGGGNTIYF
TGTGCCAGCAGTCCTGGGGGTGGAAACACCATATATTTT
>.|TRBJ2-1|TRBV5-5|TRBD1|14
CASSHVTGDNEQFF
TGTGCCAGCAGCCACGTAACAGGGGACAATGAGCAGTTCTTC
>.|TRBJ1-6|TRBV28|.|14
CASSGGSYNSPLHF
TGTGCCAGCTCCGGGGGCTCCTATAATTCACCCCTCCACTTT
>many|TRBJ2-5|TRBV10-3|TRBD1|14
CAISESRGQGRQYF
TGTGCCATCAGTGAGTCGCGTGGACAGGGTCGGCAGTACTTC
>.|TRBJ1-2|TRBV13|TRBD1|16
CASSLGRDRFNYGYTF
TGTGCCAGCAGCTTAGGCCGGGACAGATTTAACTATGGCTACACCTTC
>.|TRBJ1-1|TRBV29-1|.|11
CSVAAGAQSFF
.
>.|TRBJ1-5|TRBV12-3/TRBV12-4|.|12
CASSLAVQPQHF
TGTGCCAGCAGTTTAGCCGTTCAGCCCCAGCATTTT
>few|TRBJ1-1|TRBV29-1|.|13
CSVETEWDTEAFF
TGCAGCGTTGAAACGGAATGGGACACTGAAGCTTTCTTT
>many|TRBJ1-5|TRBV9|TRBD1|15
CASSVSGTENQPQHF
TGTGCCAGCAGCGTCTCCGGGACAGAGAATCAGCCCCAGCATTTT
>many|TRBJ2-2|TRBV28|.|16
CASSPTGQPNTGELFF
TGTGCCAGCAGTCCCACGGGACAACCGAACACCGGGGAGCTGTTTTTT
>once|TRBJ1-2|TRBV7-8|TRBD1|15
CASSPPTGARSGYTF
TGTGCCAGCAGCCCTCCGACAGGGGCAAGAAGTGGCTACACCTTC
>.|TRBJ2-5|TRBV20-1|.|14
CSAARTGALGTQYF
TGCAGTGCAGCTCGGACTGGGGCGCTTGGGACCCAGTACTTC
>.|TRBJ1-4|TRBV15|.|14
CATSRDRANEKLFF
TGTGCCACCAGCAGAGATCGAGCTAATGAAAAACTGTTTTTT
>few|TRBJ2-1|TRBV5-1|TRBD2|16
CASSLSGLAGDNEQFF
TGCGCCAGCAGCCTTTCGGGACTAGCGGGAGACAATGAGCAGTTCTTC
>.|TRBJ2-3|TRBV5-1|.|14
CASSLFWTVDTQYF
TGCGCCAGCTCCCTTTTCTGGACGGTAGATACGCAGTATTTT
>.|TRBJ2-1|TRBV20-1|.|10
CSAEENEQFF
TGCAGTGCAGAAGAAAATGAGCAGTTCTTC
>few|TRBJ2-3|TRBV12-3/TRBV12-4|.|12
CATTIGSDTQYF
TGTGCCACCACCATCGGTTCAGATACGCAGTATTTT
>.|TRBJ2-1|TRBV20-1|.|12
CSAPRQVDEQFF
TGCAGTGCTCCAAGGCAGGTCGATGAGCAGTTCTTC
>few|TRBJ2-2|TRBV3-1|TRBD1|16
CASSQYGTGGTGELFF
TGTGCCAGCAGCCAATATGGGACAGGGGGCACCGGGGAGCTGTTTTTT
>many|TRBJ1-3|TRBV29-1|.|12
CSVRASGNTIYF
TGCAGCGTTCGGGCCTCTGGAAACACCATATATTTT
>few|TRBJ2-5|TRBV27|.|15
CASSPWGEDQETQYF
TGTGCCAGCAGTCCATGGGGTGAGGACCAAGAGACCCAGTACTTC
>few|TRBJ2-5|TRBV9|TRBD1|16
CASSVATGGSQETQYF
TGTGCCAGCAGCGTAGCGACAGGGGGGTCCCAAGAGACCCAGTACTTC
>many|TRBJ2-1|TRBV10-3|TRBD2|15
CAISEPGTSLNEQFF
TGTGCCATCAGTGAACCCGGGACTAGTCTCAATGAGCAGTTCTTC
>.|TRBJ2-5|TRBV7-7|.|14
CASSPRTLQETQYF
TGTGCCAGCAGCCCGAGGACACTCCAAGAGACCCAGTACTTC
>.|TRBJ1-2|TRBV7-9|.|15
CASSPRQAEYSGYTF
TGTGCCAGCAGCCCTAGACAGGCCGAATATTCTGGCTACACCTTC
>.|TRBJ2-1|TRBV10-3|.|14
CAIRGLPNYNEQFF
TGTGCCATCCGTGGGTTGCCGAACTACAATGAGCAGTTCTTC
>few|TRBJ2-1|TRBV20-1|.|14
CSARGARGRNEQFF
TGCAGTGCTAGAGGAGCGCGGGGTAGGAATGAGCAGTTCTTC
>.|TRBJ2-2|TRBV20-1|.|13
CSARDIPTGELFF
TGCAGTGCTAGAGATATACCCACCGGGGAGCTGTTTTTT
>.|TRBJ2-2|TRBV20-1|.|12
CSARDVTGELFF
TGCAGTGCTAGAGATGTTACCGGGGAGCTGTTTTTT
>few|TRBJ2-1|TRBV9|TRBD2|18
CASSVEPGGRSSYNEQFF
TGTGCCAGCAGCGTAGAACCTGGCGGGAGGAGCTCCTACAATGAGCAGTTCTTC
>.|TRBJ2-3|TRBV20-1|TRBD2|17
CSASSFTSGRPTDTQYF
TGCAGTGCTAGTTCGTTCACTAGCGGGAGACCCACAGATACGCAGTATTTT
>many|TRBJ2-2|TRBV27|.|13
CASTISGSGELFF
TGTGCCAGCACTATTTCCGGATCCGGGGAGCTGTTTTTT
>.|TRBJ2-3|TRBV29-1|.|12
CSDGTGTDTQYF
TGCAGCGACGGGACGGGCACAGATACGCAGTATTTT
>.|TRBJ1-4|TRBV29-1|TRBD1|16
CSARTGGSATNEKLFF
TGCAGCGCACGGACAGGGGGCTCTGCAACTAATGAAAAACTGTTTTTT
>.|TRBJ1-2|TRBV7-2|.|13
CASSSEAVYGYTF
TGTGCCAGCAGCTCAGAGGCAGTCTATGGCTACACCTTC